The next 6 T cell receptor beta chains were all read from a single sample in a study of T cells in Graves' hyperthyroidism and ophthalmopathy. TCR beta CDR3 sequences were amplified from RNA transcripts. In the first-round RT-PCR of the TCR CDR3, the HTBI primer set was used. In TCRdb, the multiplex PCR reads were re-called with MiXCR into one record per CDR3 protein. Of over 500,000 distinct CDR3 sequences in the sample, 15% to 20% were seen once. Sequencing was done on a sample of blood. These receptors all stem from a young woman with Graves' ophthalmopathy.

V is TRBV9 and J is TRBJ2-5, with a tentative D call TRBD1 (6 bases). The end of the DNA aligns better with TRBJ2-1, so the J call may be wrong. Germline-derived CDR1 and CDR2 are SGDLS and YYNGEE. This CDR3 contains 15 residues. CDR3: CASSGIGTPGETQFF. Here the CDR3 DNA reads TGTGCCAGCAGCGGGATAGGGACCCCAGGGGAGACCCAGTTCTTC.

CDR3 loop: CASSYESDDTGYTF. CDR3 DNA: TGTGCCAGCAGTTACGAATCCGACGACACTGGCTACACCTTC. The chain joins TRBV6-5 to TRBJ1-2; D ambiguous. V was trimmed by 2 bases and J by 7 bases, leaving 14 bases between them. This CDR3 has 14 amino acids. CDR1 MNHEY and CDR2 SVGAGI come from the germline V gene.

Many counts were recorded for this clonotype. The chain links TRBV2 to TRBJ2-3; perhaps D is TRBD1 or TRBD2 (5 bases each). Trimming left V 7 bases short and J 2 bases short, with 22 bases between. The CDR3 is 17 amino acids. Germline V lookup: CDR1 SNHLY, CDR2 FYNNEI. The CDR3 DNA sequence: TGTGCCAGCAATCGGCTAGTCGGGACCCCGTACACAGATACGCAGTATTTT. The encoded protein is CASNRLVGTPYTDTQYF. Filled out from reference TRBV2 and TRBJ2-3, the complete variable domain reads EPEVTQTPSHQVTQMGQEVILRCVPISNHLYFYWYRQILGQKVEFLVSFYNNEISEKSEIFDDQFSVERPDGSNFTLKIRSTKLEDSAMYFCASNRLVGTPYTDTQYFGPGTRLTVL.

The rearrangement joins TRBV5-4 to TRBJ2-3, with TRBD1 identical over 8 bases. Losses at the gene ends were 4 bases for V and 0 bases for J; bases not matched to a gene: 7. In germline, CDR1 is SGHNT, CDR2 YYREEE (reference sequence). CDR3 size: 16 residues. The CDR3 loop reads CASSQPGQASTDTQYF. The CDR3 DNA reads as TGTGCCAGCAGCCAGCCGGGACAGGCCAGCACAGATACGCAGTATTTT. Using reference TRBV5-4 and TRBJ2-3 for the parts outside the CDR3, the full variable domain is ETGVTQSPTHLIKTRGQQVTLRCSSQSGHNTVSWYQQALGQGPQFIFQYYREEENGRGNFPPRFSGLQFPNYSSELNVNALELDDSALYLCASSQPGQASTDTQYFGPGTRLTVL.

The rearrangement joins TRBV6-1 to TRBJ2-5; possibly TRBD1 for D (5 bases). Trimming took off 2 bases at V and 1 base at J, with 11 bases between the two ends. The CDR3 covers 15 residues. In germline, CDR1 is MNHNS, CDR2 SASEGT. The CDR3, as DNA: TGTGCCAGCAGTGAAAGTTGGGGCCCCCAAGAGACCCAGTACTTC. It yields the protein CASSESWGPQETQYF.

This clonotype was picked up many times. The CDR3: CASSPPTGAWEQYF. The CDR3 nucleotides read TGTGCCAGCAGCCCCCCGACAGGGGCTTGGGAGCAGTACTTC. This sequence joins TRBV7-2 and TRBJ2-7; 8 bases align to TRBD1. The length of the CDR3 is 14 residues. The germline gives CDR1 SGHTA, CDR2 FQGNSA. Trimming removed 5 bases from V and 7 bases from J; junction bases left unmatched: 10.